This T cell receptor (beta chain) is from a study of CD8 T cells in ankylosing spondylitis. Turning to this clonotype: Its antigen is not identified.

Germline CDR1 is SGHRS and CDR2 is YFSETQ. V was cut by 4 bases and J by 3 bases, with 20 bases left in between. The CDR3 is made up of 17 amino acids. Library preparation for TCR beta used quantitative 5'-RACE with molecular barcodes. TCRdb ran MiXCR on the 5' RACE reads and lists one entry per CDR3 protein. The data contain approximately 550,000 distinct CDR3 sequences, approximately 11% of them singletons. Findings and caveats of the study: Reportedly, disease-linked clones are significantly enriched in ankylosing spondylitis patients' matched synovial fluid. Earlier literature documents some of the motif variants in reactive arthritis synovial fluid and blood. Ankylosing spondylitis blood appeared to carry a characteristic TCR beta motif of fewer than 10 highly homologous variants.

The V and J genes are TRBV5-1 and TRBJ1-3, with a weak D call TRBD1 (5 bases). This clonotype was sampled from a male donor with ankylosing spondylitis. Sequenced input: blood, either unsorted or a sorted T cell fraction (not recorded which). CDR3 DNA: TGCGCCAGCAGCCTCGCGACCCCTGGGACGAGTGGAAACACCATATATTTT. The encoded protein is CASSLATPGTSGNTIYF.